The T cell receptor (beta chain) under discussion was sequenced for a study of cytomegalovirus exposure and HLA in healthy donors. PCR involved 60 Vbeta and 13 Jbeta primers. Clones were sequenced by immunoSEQ multiplex PCR, and TCRdb holds only the in-frame ones, with some missing. The sample yields around 95,000 clones, under 85% seen once. About this clone: What it binds is not known.

V shed 2 bases and J 5 bases; nucleotides not matched to a gene: 5. CDR3 length: 15 residues. Germline values: CDR1 SGHTA, CDR2 FQGNSA. Whole-study findings and limits: Looking again later, the authors saw that most CMV-associated TCR beta chains seemed HLA-restricted.

Sequencing used PBMCs. The clonotype was recovered from a woman aged 40 to 50 in good health and CMV-seropositive. The rearrangement links TRBV7-2 to TRBJ2-1; the match to TRBD2 covers 8 bases. The CDR3 loop reads CASSLRSGRDNEQFF. In DNA, the CDR3 is TGTGCCAGCAGCTTACGGAGCGGGAGAGACAATGAGCAGTTCTTC. Drawing the rest from reference TRBV7-2 and TRBJ2-1, the complete variable domain is GAGVSQSPSNKVTEKGKDVELRCDPISGHTALYWYRQSLGQGLEFLIYFQGNSAPDKSGLPSDRFSAERTGGSVSTLTIQRTQQEDSAVYLCASSLRSGRDNEQFFGPGTRLTVL.